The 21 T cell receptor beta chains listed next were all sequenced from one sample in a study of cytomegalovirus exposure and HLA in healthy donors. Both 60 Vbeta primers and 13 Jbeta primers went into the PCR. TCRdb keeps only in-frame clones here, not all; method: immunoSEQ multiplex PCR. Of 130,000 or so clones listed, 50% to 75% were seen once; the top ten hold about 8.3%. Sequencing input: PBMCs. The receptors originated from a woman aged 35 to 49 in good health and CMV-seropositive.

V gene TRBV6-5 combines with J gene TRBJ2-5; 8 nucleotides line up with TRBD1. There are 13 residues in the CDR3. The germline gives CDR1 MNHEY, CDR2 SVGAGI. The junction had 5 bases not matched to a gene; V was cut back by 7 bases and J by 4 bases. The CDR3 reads CASNHDRGETQYF. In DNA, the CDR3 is TGTGCCAGCAACCACGACAGGGGAGAGACCCAGTACTTC.

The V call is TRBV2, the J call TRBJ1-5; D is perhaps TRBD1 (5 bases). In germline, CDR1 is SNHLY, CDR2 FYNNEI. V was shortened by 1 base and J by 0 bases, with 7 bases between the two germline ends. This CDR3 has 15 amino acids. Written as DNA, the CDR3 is TGTGCCAGCAGTGAAGGGCAGGGTAGCAATCAGCCCCAGCATTTT. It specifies CASSEGQGSNQPQHF.

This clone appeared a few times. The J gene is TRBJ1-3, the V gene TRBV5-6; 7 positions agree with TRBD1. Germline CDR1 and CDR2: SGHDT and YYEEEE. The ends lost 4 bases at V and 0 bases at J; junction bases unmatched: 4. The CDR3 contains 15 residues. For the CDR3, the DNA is TGTGCCAGCAGCGGGACAGACAGCTCTGGAAACACCATATATTTT. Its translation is CASSGTDSSGNTIYF. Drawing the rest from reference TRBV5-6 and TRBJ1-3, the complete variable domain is DAGVTQSPTHLIKTRGQQVTLRCSPKSGHDTVSWYQQALGQGPQFIFQYYEEEERQRGNFPDRFSGHQFPNYSSELNVNALLLGDSALYLCASSGTDSSGNTIYFGEGSWLTVV.

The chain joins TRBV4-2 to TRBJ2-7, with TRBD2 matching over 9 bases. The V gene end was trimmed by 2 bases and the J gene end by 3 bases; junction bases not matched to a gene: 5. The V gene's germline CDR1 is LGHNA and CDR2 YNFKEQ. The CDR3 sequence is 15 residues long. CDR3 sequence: CASSQSQRGDYEQYF. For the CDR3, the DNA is TGTGCCAGCAGCCAAAGCCAGCGGGGGGACTACGAGCAGTACTTC.

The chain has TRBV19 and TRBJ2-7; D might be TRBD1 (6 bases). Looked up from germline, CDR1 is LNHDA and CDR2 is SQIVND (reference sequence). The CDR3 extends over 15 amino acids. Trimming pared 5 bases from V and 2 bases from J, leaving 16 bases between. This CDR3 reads CASSPTHGQTYEQYF. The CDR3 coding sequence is TGTGCCAGTAGTCCTACTCACGGACAGACCTACGAGCAGTACTTC.

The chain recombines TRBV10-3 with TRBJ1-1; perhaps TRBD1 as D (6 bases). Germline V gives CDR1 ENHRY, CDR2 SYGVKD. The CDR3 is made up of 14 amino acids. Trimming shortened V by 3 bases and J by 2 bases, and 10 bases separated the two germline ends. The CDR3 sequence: CAISERTANTEAFF. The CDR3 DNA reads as TGTGCCATCAGTGAACGGACAGCCAACACTGAAGCTTTCTTT.

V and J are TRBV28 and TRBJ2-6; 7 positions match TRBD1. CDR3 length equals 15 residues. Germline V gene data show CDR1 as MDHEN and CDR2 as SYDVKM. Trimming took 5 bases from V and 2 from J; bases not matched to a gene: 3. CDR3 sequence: CASSRDSAGANVLTF. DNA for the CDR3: TGTGCCAGCAGTCGGGACAGCGCTGGGGCCAACGTCCTGACTTTC. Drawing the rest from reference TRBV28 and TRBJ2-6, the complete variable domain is DVKVTQSSRYLVKRTGEKVFLECVQDMDHENMFWYRQDPGLGLRLIYFSYDVKMKEKGDIPEGYSVSREKKERFSLILESASTNQTSMYLCASSRDSAGANVLTFGAGSRLTVL.

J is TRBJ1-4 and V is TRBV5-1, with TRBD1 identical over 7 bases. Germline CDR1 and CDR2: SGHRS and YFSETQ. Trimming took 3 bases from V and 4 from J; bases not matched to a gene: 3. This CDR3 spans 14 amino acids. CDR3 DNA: TGCGCCAGCAGCTCCGGGACAGATAATGAAAAACTGTTTTTT. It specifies CASSSGTDNEKLFF.

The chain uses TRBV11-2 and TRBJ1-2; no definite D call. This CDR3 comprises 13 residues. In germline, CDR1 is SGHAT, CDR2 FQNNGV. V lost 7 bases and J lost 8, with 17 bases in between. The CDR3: CASTPGFMGGYTF. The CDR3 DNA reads TGTGCCAGCACCCCGGGGTTCATGGGGGGCTACACCTTC.

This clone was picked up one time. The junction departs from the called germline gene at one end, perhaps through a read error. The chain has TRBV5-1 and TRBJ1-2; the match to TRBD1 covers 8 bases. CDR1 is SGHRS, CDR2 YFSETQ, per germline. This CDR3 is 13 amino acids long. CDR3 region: CASSFQGAEGYPF. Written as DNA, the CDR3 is TGCGCCAGCAGCTTCCAGGGGGCGGAAGGCTACCCCTTC.

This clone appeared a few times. DNA of the CDR3: TGCGCCAGCAGTTTACGACTAGCGGGATCCGAGCAGTACTTC. Protein sequence: CASSLRLAGSEQYF. This chain uses TRBV10-2 with TRBJ2-7; 11 bases map to TRBD2. Trimming removed 5 bases from V and 6 bases from J; junction bases left unmatched: 6. This CDR3 is built from 14 residues. Looked up from germline, CDR1 is WSHSY and CDR2 is SAAADI.

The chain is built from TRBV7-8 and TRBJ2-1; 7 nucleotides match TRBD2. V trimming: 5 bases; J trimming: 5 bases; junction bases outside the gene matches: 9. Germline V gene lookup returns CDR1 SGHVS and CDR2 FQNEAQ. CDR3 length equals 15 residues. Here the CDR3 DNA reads TGTGCCAGCAGCCTTATCACTAGCGCTGACAATGAGCAGTTCTTC. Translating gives CASSLITSADNEQFF.

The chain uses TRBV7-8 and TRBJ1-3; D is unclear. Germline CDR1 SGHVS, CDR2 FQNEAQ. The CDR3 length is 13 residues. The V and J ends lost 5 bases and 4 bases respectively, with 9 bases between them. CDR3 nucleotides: TGTGCCAGCAGCCAACTAACAGGAAACACCATATATTTT. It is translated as CASSQLTGNTIYF.

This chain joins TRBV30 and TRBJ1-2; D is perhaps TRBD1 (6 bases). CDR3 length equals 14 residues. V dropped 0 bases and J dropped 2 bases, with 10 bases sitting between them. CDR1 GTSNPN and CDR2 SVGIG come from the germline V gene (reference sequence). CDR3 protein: CAWSVITGNYGYTF. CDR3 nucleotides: TGTGCCTGGAGTGTAATAACAGGGAACTATGGCTACACCTTC.

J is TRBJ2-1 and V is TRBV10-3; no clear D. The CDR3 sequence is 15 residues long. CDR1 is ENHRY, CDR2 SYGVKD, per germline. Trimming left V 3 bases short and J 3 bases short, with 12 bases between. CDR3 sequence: CAISEPFTLYNEQFF. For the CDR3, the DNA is TGTGCCATCAGTGAACCGTTTACTCTCTACAATGAGCAGTTCTTC.

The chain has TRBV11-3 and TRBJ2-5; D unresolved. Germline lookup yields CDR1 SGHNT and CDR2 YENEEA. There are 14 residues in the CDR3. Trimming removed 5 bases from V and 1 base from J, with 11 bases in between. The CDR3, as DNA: TGTGCCAGCAGCCCGAGTTCACTCCAAGAGACCCAGTACTTC. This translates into CASSPSSLQETQYF.

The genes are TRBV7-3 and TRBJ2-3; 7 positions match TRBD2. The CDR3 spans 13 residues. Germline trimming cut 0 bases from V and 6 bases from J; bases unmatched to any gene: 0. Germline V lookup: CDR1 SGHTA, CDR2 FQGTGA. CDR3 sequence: CASSLTRGDTQYF. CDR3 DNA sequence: TGTGCCAGCAGCTTAACGCGGGGGGATACGCAGTATTTT.

The CDR3 loop is CASSTGGDSPLHF. CDR3 nucleotide sequence: TGTGCCAGCAGCACAGGGGGGGATTCACCCCTCCACTTT. This chain joins TRBV6-5 and TRBJ1-6, with TRBD1 identical over 8 bases. The V and J ends lost 6 bases and 8 bases, in that order; junction bases with no gene match: 3. Germline CDR1 MNHEY, CDR2 SVGAGI. The CDR3 loop spans 13 amino acids.

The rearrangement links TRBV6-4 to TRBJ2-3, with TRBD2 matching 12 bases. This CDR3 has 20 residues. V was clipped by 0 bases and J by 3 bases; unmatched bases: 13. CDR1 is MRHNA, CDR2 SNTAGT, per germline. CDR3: CASSDSPLAGGRKGTDTQYF. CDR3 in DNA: TGTGCCAGCAGTGACTCTCCCCTAGCGGGAGGGCGAAAAGGTACAGATACGCAGTATTTT.

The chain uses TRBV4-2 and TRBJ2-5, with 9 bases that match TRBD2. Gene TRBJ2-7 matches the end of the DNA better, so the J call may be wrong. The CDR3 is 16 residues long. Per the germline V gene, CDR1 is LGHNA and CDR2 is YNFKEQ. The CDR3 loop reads CASSQEVAGGFDEQYF. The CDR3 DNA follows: TGTGCCAGCAGCCAAGAAGTGGCGGGAGGGTTCGACGAGCAGTACTTC.

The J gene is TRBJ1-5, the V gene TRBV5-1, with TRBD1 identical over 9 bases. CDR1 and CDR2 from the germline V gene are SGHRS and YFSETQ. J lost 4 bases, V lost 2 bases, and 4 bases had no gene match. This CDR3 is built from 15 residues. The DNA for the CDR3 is TGCGCCAGCAGCTTCAGTGGGACAGGGAATCAGCCCCAGCATTTT. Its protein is CASSFSGTGNQPQHF.